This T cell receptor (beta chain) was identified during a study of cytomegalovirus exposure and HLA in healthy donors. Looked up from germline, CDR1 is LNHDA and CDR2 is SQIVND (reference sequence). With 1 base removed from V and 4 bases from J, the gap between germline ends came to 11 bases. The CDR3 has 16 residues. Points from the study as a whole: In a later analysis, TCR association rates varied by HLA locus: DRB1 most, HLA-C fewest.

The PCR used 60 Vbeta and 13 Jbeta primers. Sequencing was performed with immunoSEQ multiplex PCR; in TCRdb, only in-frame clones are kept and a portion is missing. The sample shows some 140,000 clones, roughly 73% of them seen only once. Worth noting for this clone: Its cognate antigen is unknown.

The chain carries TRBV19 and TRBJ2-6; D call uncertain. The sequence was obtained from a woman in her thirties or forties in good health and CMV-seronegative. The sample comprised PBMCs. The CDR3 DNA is TGTGCCAGTAGTATAGCAGAAATCACCGGGGCCAACGTCCTGACTTTC. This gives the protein CASSIAEITGANVLTF. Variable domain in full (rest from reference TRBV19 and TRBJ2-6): DGGITQSPKYLFRKEGQNVTLSCEQNLNHDAMYWYRQDPGQGLRLIYYSQIVNDFQKGDIAEGYSVSREKKESFPLTVTSAQKNPTAFYLCASSIAEITGANVLTFGAGSRLTVL.